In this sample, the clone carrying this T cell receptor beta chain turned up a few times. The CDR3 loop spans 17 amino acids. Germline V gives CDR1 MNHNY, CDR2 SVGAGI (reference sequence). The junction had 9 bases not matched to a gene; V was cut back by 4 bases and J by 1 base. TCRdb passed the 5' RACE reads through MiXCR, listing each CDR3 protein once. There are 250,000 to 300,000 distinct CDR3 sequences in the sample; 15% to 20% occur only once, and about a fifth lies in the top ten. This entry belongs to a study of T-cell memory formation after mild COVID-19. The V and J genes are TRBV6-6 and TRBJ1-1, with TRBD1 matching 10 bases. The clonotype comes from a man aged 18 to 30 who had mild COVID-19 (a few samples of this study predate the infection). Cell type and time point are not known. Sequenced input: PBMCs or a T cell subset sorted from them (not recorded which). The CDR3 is CASSSRRGQGENTEAFF. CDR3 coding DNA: TGTGCCAGCAGTTCCCGAAGAGGACAGGGGGAGAACACTGAAGCTTTCTTT.